This TCR beta chain was observed in a study of yellow fever vaccine responses in identical twins. TCRdb reprocessed the RT-PCR reads via MiXCR and lists one record per CDR3 protein. The sample lists around 15,000 distinct CDR3 sequences; approximately 80% were seen once. Study results and caveats: Twins' vaccine T cell responses reportedly seemed partly convergent and partly personalized.

CDR3 length: 13 residues. CDR1 SEHNR and CDR2 FQNEAQ come from the germline V gene (reference sequence). On this clonotype itself: The antigen remains undetermined. Its ends do not fully match the called genes, so a read error is possible.

This sample comprised T cells from blood (PBMCs), unsorted or a sorted subset (not recorded which), obtained before or after yellow fever vaccination (not recorded which). The chain recombines TRBV7-9 with TRBJ2-1; no clear D. The sequence was collected from a woman younger than 35 who received the yellow fever vaccine. The CDR3 is CASSLVSHNEKFF. In DNA form, the CDR3 reads TGTGCCAGCAGCTTAGTTTCTCACAATGAGAAGTTCTTC.